These 23 T cell receptor beta chains came from one sample sequenced in a study of human T cells and chemical hapten exposure. Extraction of total RNA was performed on unfractionated whole blood. From the 5' RACE reads, TCRdb called clonotypes with MiXCR, one entry per CDR3 protein. The data contain around 82,000 distinct CDR3 sequences, 6% to 8.5% of them singletons. These receptors all stem from a male donor in good health.

This clonotype was detected many times. The chain has TRBV9 and TRBJ1-4, with D perhaps TRBD1 (5 bases). CDR1 and CDR2 from the germline V gene are SGDLS and YYNGEE. The CDR3 runs to 15 residues. The V end lost 4 bases, the J end lost 5 bases, and 15 bases lay between the germline ends. The CDR3 DNA follows: TGTGCCAGCAGCCCCCAACAGGATCCGAATGAAAAACTGTTTTTT. Amino acids: CASSPQQDPNEKLFF. Drawing the rest from reference TRBV9 and TRBJ1-4, the complete variable domain is DSGVTQTPKHLITATGQRVTLRCSPRSGDLSVYWYQQSLDQGLQFLIQYYNGEERAKGNILERFSAQQFPDLHSELNLSSLELGDSALYFCASSPQQDPNEKLFFGSGTQLSVL.

This clonotype was recorded a few times. V usage is TRBV7-6 and J usage is TRBJ2-1; D may be TRBD1 (6 bases). This CDR3 is 16 amino acids long. The germline V gene has CDR1 SGHVS and CDR2 FNYEAQ. V was clipped by 1 base and J by 1 base, with 11 bases between them. The CDR3 DNA reads TGTGCCAGCAGCTTAGGGACAGCCTCTTCCTACAATGAGCAGTTCTTC. Protein: CASSLGTASSYNEQFF.

The sample holds many counts of this clonotype. The chain is built from TRBV6-5 and TRBJ2-7; D is undetermined. Germline V gene sequence: CDR1 MNHEY, CDR2 SVGAGI. Trimming left V 0 bases short and J 2 bases short, with 11 bases between. The CDR3 is 15 amino acids. Written as DNA, the CDR3 is TGTGCCAGCAGTTACTCGGTCACCAAAACCTACGAGCAGTACTTC. Encoded protein: CASSYSVTKTYEQYF.

This chain links TRBV24-1 with TRBJ1-1; TRBD1 aligns across 10 bases. CDR1 is KGHDR, CDR2 SFDVKD, per germline. The V gene end was trimmed by 2 bases and the J gene end by 4 bases; junction bases not matched to a gene: 9. The CDR3 consists of 17 residues. The CDR3 protein is CATSDSGTGEGGTEAFF. CDR3 bases: TGTGCCACCAGTGATTCCGGGACAGGGGAAGGTGGCACTGAAGCTTTCTTT.

The sample holds many counts of this clonotype. This sequence joins TRBV3-1 and TRBJ2-3; tentatively, D is TRBD2 (5 bases). The germline gives CDR1 LGHDT, CDR2 YNNKEL (reference sequence). V shed 0 bases and J shed 2 bases, with 9 bases lying between them. The CDR3 loop spans 15 amino acids. The CDR3 DNA is TGTGCCAGCAGCCAAGATCCGGGGATCACAGATACGCAGTATTTT. Its translation is CASSQDPGITDTQYF.

This clonotype was recorded at least ten times. The chain uses TRBV29-1 and TRBJ1-2, with D unclear. In germline, CDR1 is SQVTM, CDR2 ANQGSEA. The CDR3 extends over 12 amino acids. Between the trimmed V and J ends, which lost 5 bases and 0 bases, there was a span of 7 bases. CDR3 DNA sequence: TGCAGCGTTAGGGTACCTAACTATGGCTACACCTTC. This sequence encodes CSVRVPNYGYTF. Full variable domain (missing parts from reference TRBV29-1 and TRBJ1-2): SAVISQKPSRDICQRGTSLTIQCQVDSQVTMMFWYRQQPGQSLTLIATANQGSEATYESGFVIDKFPISRPNLTFSTLTVSNMSPEDSSIYLCSVRVPNYGYTFGSGTRLTVV.

This clonotype has at least ten counts. The V call is TRBV7-2, the J call TRBJ2-3, with TRBD2 matching 11 bases. J lost 2 bases, V lost 1 base, and 8 bases had no gene match. This CDR3 comprises 18 residues. Germline-derived CDR1 and CDR2 are SGHTA and FQGNSA. CDR3 sequence (DNA): TGTGCCAGCAGCTTAGAGGCTCTAGCGGGGGGCTTCACAGATACGCAGTATTTT. Its protein product is CASSLEALAGGFTDTQYF.

Ten or more counts support this clonotype. This chain joins TRBV11-1 and TRBJ2-5; a possible D gene is TRBD2 (6 bases). The CDR3 consists of 16 residues. The germline gives CDR1 SGHAT, CDR2 FQDESV (reference sequence). Trimming removed 5 bases at V and 5 bases at J, with 21 bases between. The CDR3, as DNA: TGTGCCAGCAGCAACCCGTCCCGGGACTTAACCGAGACCCAGTACTTC. Its protein is CASSNPSRDLTETQYF.

This clonotype was counted at least ten times. The junction does not match germline at one end; this may be a read error. The genes are TRBV29-1 and TRBJ2-3; TRBD1 aligns across 8 bases. The germline CDR1 and CDR2 sequences are SQVTM and ANQGSEA. The CDR3 loop spans 12 amino acids. This chain's CDR3 is CSGEQGADTQYF. CDR3 nucleotides: TGCAGCGGTGAACAGGGGGCAGATACGCAGTATTTT.

This clonotype was seen a few times. This chain joins TRBV29-1 and TRBJ2-1; 9 bases align to TRBD2. J lost 8 bases, V lost 5 bases, and 10 bases had no gene match. The CDR3 consists of 14 residues. The germline CDR1 and CDR2 sequences are SQVTM and ANQGSEA. Written as DNA, the CDR3 is TGCAGCGTTTCCCGACTAGCGGAGAGGGATGAGCAGTTCTTC. Translation: CSVSRLAERDEQFF.

At least ten counts were recorded for this clonotype. The rearrangement links TRBV12-3 or TRBV12-4 to TRBJ1-1; no firm D call. This CDR3 is built from 15 residues. V lost 5 bases to trimming and J lost 0 bases, with 13 bases between them. In DNA form, the CDR3 reads TGTGCCAGCAGTCCATCTGGTGGGCTGAACACTGAAGCTTTCTTT. Protein product: CASSPSGGLNTEAFF.

The CDR3 DNA is TGCAGCGTTGGCAGTTTACAGGGATCGACTGAAGCTTTCTTT. It specifies CSVGSLQGSTEAFF. This rearrangement joins TRBV29-1 to TRBJ1-1; possible D gene TRBD1, 6 bases. Trimming stripped 4 bases from V and 5 bases from J, with 17 bases between. Per the germline V gene, CDR1 is SQVTM and CDR2 is ANQGSEA. This CDR3 has 14 residues.

This clonotype has at least ten counts. The chain employs TRBV18 and TRBJ2-3; no clear D. The CDR3 is made up of 13 amino acids. Germline V gene sequence: CDR1 KGHSH, CDR2 LQKENI. Between the trimmed V and J ends, which lost 6 bases and 2 bases, there was a span of 9 bases. The CDR3 DNA follows: TGTGCCAGCTCCCCAAACCCCACAGATACGCAGTATTTT. Residues: CASSPNPTDTQYF.

Ten or more counts support this clonotype. The V gene is TRBV29-1, the J gene TRBJ2-4; no clear D. Germline assignment: CDR1 SQVTM and CDR2 ANQGSEA. This CDR3 is 13 amino acids long. V was shortened by 5 bases and J by 0 bases, with 8 bases between the two germline ends. CDR3 sequence (DNA): TGCAGCGTTAGGGCTCTAGCCAAAAACATTCAGTACTTC. This gives the protein CSVRALAKNIQYF.

The chain combines TRBV14 with TRBJ2-5, with D perhaps TRBD1 (5 bases). V lost 1 base to trimming and J lost 5 bases, with 8 bases between them. The germline V gene encodes CDR1 SGHDN and CDR2 FVKESK. There are 13 residues in the CDR3. CDR3 in amino acids: CASSQAGWETQYF. The CDR3 DNA sequence: TGTGCCAGCAGCCAAGCAGGGTGGGAGACCCAGTACTTC.

This clonotype was recorded many times. The gene calls are TRBV20-1 and TRBJ1-6; TRBD1 is a possible D gene (6 bases). Germline CDR1 DFQATT, CDR2 SNEGSKA (reference sequence). V dropped 0 bases and J dropped 14 bases, with 17 bases sitting between them. The CDR3 length is 14 residues. The DNA of the CDR3 is TGCAGTGCTAGAGAGAACAGGGACCAAAAGGCCCTCCACTTT. Amino acids: CSARENRDQKALHF.

This clonotype was observed a handful of times. This sequence joins TRBV9 and TRBJ2-2; D is undetermined. The CDR3 totals 17 residues. The V end lost 3 bases, the J end lost 0 bases, and 15 bases lay between the germline ends. CDR1 is SGDLS and CDR2 is YYNGEE in the germline V gene. DNA of the CDR3: TGTGCCAGCAGCGCGCCGGAAAGGCTGGCGAACACCGGGGAGCTGTTTTTT. Translated: CASSAPERLANTGELFF.

This clonotype was seen only a few times. The V call is TRBV6-5, the J call TRBJ2-7, with a possible D match to TRBD1 (5 bases). Per the germline V gene, CDR1 is MNHEY and CDR2 is SVGAGI. Trimming took 2 bases from V and 3 from J, leaving 8 bases between them. The CDR3 sequence is 13 residues long. CDR3 nucleotides: TGTGCCAGCAGTTACAGACAGTTCTACGAGCAGTACTTC. Translated: CASSYRQFYEQYF.

The chain combines TRBV2 with TRBJ1-3, with 12 bases matching TRBD1. The ends lost 4 bases at V and 1 base at J; junction bases unmatched: 11. Looked up from germline, CDR1 is SNHLY and CDR2 is FYNNEI. This CDR3 comprises 19 residues. This CDR3 is CASSGRGTGGYGSGNTIYF. DNA for the CDR3: TGTGCCAGCAGTGGCCGCGGGACAGGGGGCTACGGGTCTGGAAACACCATATATTTT.

This clonotype was seen a few times. V usage is TRBV10-3 and J usage is TRBJ1-1; D ambiguous. V dropped 7 bases and J dropped 3 bases, with 15 bases sitting between them. The CDR3 loop spans 14 amino acids. Germline V gives CDR1 ENHRY, CDR2 SYGVKD. CDR3 in amino acids: CAITRRWEDTEAFF. Here the CDR3 DNA reads TGTGCCATCACCCGACGGTGGGAGGACACTGAAGCTTTCTTT.

The table lists this clonotype with a few counts. The chain recombines TRBV29-1 with TRBJ1-5; TRBD1 aligns across 7 bases. V was pared by 6 bases and J by 4 bases, with 9 bases of the junction left unmatched. The V gene's germline CDR1 is SQVTM and CDR2 ANQGSEA. The CDR3 spans 14 residues. CDR3 residues: CSVGGARGNQPQHF. Here the CDR3 DNA reads TGCAGCGTCGGAGGGGCCAGGGGGAATCAGCCCCAGCATTTT.

This clonotype was seen repeatedly, ten times or more. The chain couples TRBV2 to TRBJ2-1, with 7 bases matching TRBD2. With 4 bases clipped from V and 5 bases from J, the junction kept 5 bases outside the gene matches. There are 14 residues in the CDR3. The germline gives CDR1 SNHLY, CDR2 FYNNEI. The CDR3, as DNA: TGTGCCAGCAGTGTAGAGCGGGGAAACAATGAGCAGTTCTTC. The encoded protein is CASSVERGNNEQFF.

Notes on this clonotype: This sequence may be a read error, since a much larger clone differs from it by one base. The rearrangement joins TRBV5-6 to TRBJ2-1; unclear D gene. There are 16 residues in the CDR3. Germline values: CDR1 SGHDT, CDR2 YYEEEE. The CDR3 is CASSPILSSSYNEHFF. The CDR3 region has the DNA TGTGCCAGCAGCCCGATTCTATCGAGCTCCTACAATGAGCATTTCTTC.